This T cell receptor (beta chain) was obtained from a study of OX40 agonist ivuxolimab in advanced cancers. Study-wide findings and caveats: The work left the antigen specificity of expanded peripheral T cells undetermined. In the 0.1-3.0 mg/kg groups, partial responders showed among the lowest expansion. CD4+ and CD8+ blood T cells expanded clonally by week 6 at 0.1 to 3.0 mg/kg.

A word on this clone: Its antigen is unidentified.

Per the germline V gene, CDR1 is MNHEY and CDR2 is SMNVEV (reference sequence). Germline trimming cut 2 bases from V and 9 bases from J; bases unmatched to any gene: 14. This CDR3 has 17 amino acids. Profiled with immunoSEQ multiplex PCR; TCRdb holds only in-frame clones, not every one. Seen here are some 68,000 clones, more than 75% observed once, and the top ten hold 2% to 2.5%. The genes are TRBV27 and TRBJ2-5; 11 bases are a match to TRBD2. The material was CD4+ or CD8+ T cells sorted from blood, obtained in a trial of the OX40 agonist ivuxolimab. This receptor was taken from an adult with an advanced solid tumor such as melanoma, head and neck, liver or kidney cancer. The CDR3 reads CASSLVAGGSRRVAQYF. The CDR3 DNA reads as TGTGCCAGCAGTTTAGTAGCGGGGGGGTCGAGACGGGTGGCCCAGTACTTC.